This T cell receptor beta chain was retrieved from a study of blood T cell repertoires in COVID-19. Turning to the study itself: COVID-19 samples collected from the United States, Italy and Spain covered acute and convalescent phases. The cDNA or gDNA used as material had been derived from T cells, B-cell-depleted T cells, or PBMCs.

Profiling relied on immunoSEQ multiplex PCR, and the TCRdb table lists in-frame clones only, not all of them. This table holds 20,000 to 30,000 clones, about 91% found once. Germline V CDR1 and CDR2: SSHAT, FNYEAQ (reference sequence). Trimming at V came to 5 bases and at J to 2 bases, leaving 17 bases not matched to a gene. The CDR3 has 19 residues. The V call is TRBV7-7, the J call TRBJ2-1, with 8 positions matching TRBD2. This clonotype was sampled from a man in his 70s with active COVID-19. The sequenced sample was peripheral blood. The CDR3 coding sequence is TGTGCCAGCAGCCCCGGGGGTAGCGGGGCCCGAGGGGCCTACAATGAGCAGTTCTTC. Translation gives CASSPGGSGARGAYNEQFF.